Described below is a single T cell receptor beta chain sequence and its context. The data belong to a study of blood T cell repertoires in COVID-19. Study summary: The United States, Italy and Spain were the sources of the acute and convalescent COVID-19 samples. PBMCs, B-cell-depleted T cells, or T cells provided the cDNA or gDNA that made up the material.

The authors' processing: Amplifying reference gene primers gave estimates of nucleated cell counts. Profiling relied on immunoSEQ multiplex PCR, and the TCRdb table lists in-frame clones only, not all of them. For V, J and clone size, that table is used; D and trimming come from the DNA. The data hold around 40,000 clones, with roughly 78% observed a single time. The V and J ends lost 5 bases and 7 bases, in that order; junction bases with no gene match: 8. This CDR3 has 15 amino acids. Germline values: CDR1 SGHTA, CDR2 FQGTGA. This TCR derives from a man aged 65 to 85 with acute or convalescent COVID-19. Specimen: peripheral blood. This chain links TRBV7-3 with TRBJ1-2; 12 positions match TRBD1. This CDR3 reads CASSGRMGQGAGYTF. For the CDR3, the DNA is TGTGCCAGCAGCGGCCGAATGGGACAGGGGGCTGGCTACACCTTC.